This T cell receptor beta chain was retrieved from a study of shared clonotypes between healthy human individuals. The wider study: The study enrolled two women and a few men aged 18 to 49. Study conclusions and caveats: Rarefaction analysis demonstrated incomplete sorted-subset sequencing notwithstanding large depth. Generally, estimated richness proved larger in naive subsets than it did in memory subsets.

The protocol was immunoSEQ multiplex PCR, while the TCRdb copy is restricted to in-frame clones and leaves out a portion. Counted here are some 300,000 clones, 73% occurring once; the ten biggest clones make up over 9.5%. A split of CD4+ cells into CD45RA+ naive and CD45RA-negative memory subsets was performed. Note on this clone: Its antigen is undetermined.

The origin of this receptor is a man in his thirties or forties in good health. Source material: memory CD4+ T cells sorted from blood. Regarding subset: CD45RA-negative fraction.

The CDR3 protein is CSVDRRGVDTQYF. In DNA form, the CDR3 reads TGCAGCGTCGACCGCAGAGGGGTGGATACGCAGTATTTT. This rearrangement joins TRBV29-1 to TRBJ2-3; D possibly uses TRBD1 or TRBD2 (5 bases each). The germline CDR1 and CDR2 sequences are SQVTM and ANQGSEA. The V end lost 6 bases, the J end lost 6 bases, and 16 bases lay between the germline ends. The CDR3 totals 13 residues.